A selection of T cell receptor beta chains follows, all from one sample in a study of T cell responses to AZD1222 COVID-19 vaccine. Sequenced by immunoSEQ multiplex PCR; TCRdb stores in-frame clones only, minus some. Among some 150,000 clones listed, approximately 85% were seen once. Source: peripheral blood, taken on day 0 of AZD1222 vaccination. The receptor source for this set is an adult in good health. Both conserved end residues are part of each CDR3. D genes are given only for firm matches. Rows give clone size only sometimes, using once, few, many, or a class for an expanded clone.

j_call: TRBJ1-2; d_call: NA; clone_size: NA; v_call: TRBV6-5; cdr3_aa: CASSYSYGDEGYGYTF; cdr3_nt: TGTGCCAGCAGTTACTCGTACGGCGATGAGGGCTATGGCTACACCTTC
j_call: TRBJ2-7; d_call: NA; clone_size: once; v_call: TRBV10-1; cdr3_aa: CASSEVASYEQYF; cdr3_nt: TGCGCCAGCAGTGAGGTAGCTTCCTACGAGCAGTACTTC
j_call: TRBJ1-2; d_call: NA; clone_size: NA; v_call: TRBV19; cdr3_aa: CASQGNYGYTF; cdr3_nt: TGTGCCAGTCAGGGGAACTATGGCTACACCTTC
j_call: TRBJ1-2; d_call: NA; clone_size: NA; v_call: TRBV4-2; cdr3_aa: CASSREQGNYGYTF; cdr3_nt: TGTGCCAGCAGCCGAGAACAGGGAAACTATGGCTACACCTTC
j_call: TRBJ1-3; d_call: TRBD1; clone_size: few; v_call: TRBV6-5; cdr3_aa: CASSRQGRTGNTIYF; cdr3_nt: TGTGCCAGCAGCCGACAGGGTAGAACTGGAAACACCATATATTTT
j_call: TRBJ2-3; d_call: TRBD2; clone_size: NA; v_call: TRBV6-5; cdr3_aa: CASRRLAGGTDTQYF; cdr3_nt: TGTGCCAGCAGGAGACTAGCGGGGGGTACAGATACGCAGTATTTT
j_call: TRBJ2-3; d_call: TRBD2; clone_size: NA; v_call: TRBV5-1; cdr3_aa: CASSDPFPTSGGADTQYF; cdr3_nt: TGCGCCAGCAGCGACCCCTTTCCGACTAGCGGGGGGGCAGATACGCAGTATTTT
j_call: TRBJ2-2; d_call: NA; clone_size: NA; v_call: TRBV6-2/TRBV6-3; cdr3_aa: CASSRTAGELFF; cdr3_nt: TGTGCCAGCAGTCGGACAGCCGGGGAGCTGTTTTTT
j_call: TRBJ2-5; d_call: TRBD2; clone_size: NA; v_call: TRBV6-1; cdr3_aa: CASSEGGRGETQYF; cdr3_nt: TGTGCCAGCAGTGAAGGCGGGAGAGGGGAGACCCAGTACTTC
j_call: TRBJ1-2; d_call: TRBD1; clone_size: NA; v_call: TRBV6-5; cdr3_aa: CASSQGTGYGYTF; cdr3_nt: TGTGCCAGCAGCCAAGGGACAGGGTATGGCTACACCTTC
j_call: TRBJ2-3; d_call: NA; clone_size: NA; v_call: TRBV18; cdr3_aa: CASSPRFGRGTDTQYF; cdr3_nt: TGTGCCAGCTCACCGCGGTTCGGGCGGGGCACAGATACGCAGTATTTT
j_call: TRBJ1-5; d_call: NA; clone_size: NA; v_call: TRBV7-9; cdr3_aa: CASSQGNSNQPQHF; cdr3_nt: TGTGCCAGCAGCCAGGGGAATAGCAATCAGCCCCAGCATTTT
j_call: TRBJ2-5; d_call: TRBD2; clone_size: NA; v_call: TRBV4-2; cdr3_aa: CASSQEEPGTSGGAVETQYF; cdr3_nt: TGTGCCAGCAGCCAAGAAGAACCCGGTACTAGCGGGGGGGCTGTAGAGACCCAGTACTTC
j_call: TRBJ1-2; d_call: NA; clone_size: NA; v_call: TRBV7-9; cdr3_aa: CASSLAEAPWGYTF; cdr3_nt: TGTGCCAGCAGCTTAGCGGAGGCTCCTTGGGGCTACACCTTC
j_call: TRBJ1-4; d_call: TRBD1; clone_size: NA; v_call: TRBV24-1; cdr3_aa: CATSVAGTGNEKLFF; cdr3_nt: TGTGCCACCAGTGTTGCCGGGACAGGGAATGAAAAACTGTTTTTT
j_call: TRBJ1-1; d_call: NA; clone_size: NA; v_call: TRBV11-2; cdr3_aa: CASSATGFTEAFF; cdr3_nt: TGTGCCAGCAGCGCCACAGGGTTCACTGAAGCTTTCTTT
j_call: TRBJ2-1; d_call: NA; clone_size: NA; v_call: TRBV10-3; cdr3_aa: CAISESAGVNEQFF; cdr3_nt: TGTGCCATCAGTGAGTCGGCAGGGGTCAATGAGCAGTTCTTC
j_call: TRBJ1-2; d_call: TRBD1; clone_size: once; v_call: TRBV27; cdr3_aa: CASRNPGQKNGYTF; cdr3_nt: TGTGCCAGCCGTAATCCGGGACAGAAGAATGGCTACACCTTC
j_call: TRBJ2-1; d_call: NA; clone_size: NA; v_call: TRBV12-3/TRBV12-4; cdr3_aa: CALGPLRGQFF; cdr3_nt: TGTGCCTTAGGTCCCCTGCGCGGGCAGTTCTTC
j_call: TRBJ1-3; d_call: NA; clone_size: NA; v_call: TRBV6-5; cdr3_aa: CASRKKPIAGNTIYF; cdr3_nt: TGTGCCAGCAGAAAAAAACCCATTGCTGGAAACACCATATATTTT
j_call: TRBJ1-1; d_call: NA; clone_size: NA; v_call: TRBV9; cdr3_aa: CASSVGGQLNTEAFF; cdr3_nt: TGTGCCAGCAGCGTAGGCGGGCAATTGAACACTGAAGCTTTCTTT
j_call: TRBJ2-1; d_call: TRBD2; clone_size: NA; v_call: TRBV9; cdr3_aa: CASRWAGGPGNEQFF; cdr3_nt: TGTGCCAGCAGGTGGGCGGGAGGGCCCGGCAATGAGCAGTTCTTC
j_call: TRBJ2-2; d_call: TRBD2; clone_size: once; v_call: TRBV5-3; cdr3_aa: CARSPGLAGAGELFF; cdr3_nt: TGTGCCAGAAGCCCGGGACTAGCGGGAGCCGGGGAGCTGTTTTTT
j_call: TRBJ2-1; d_call: NA; clone_size: NA; v_call: TRBV3-1/TRBV3-2; cdr3_aa: CASSQSGPSYNEQFF; cdr3_nt: TGTGCCAGCAGCCAAAGTGGGCCATCCTACAATGAGCAGTTCTTC
j_call: TRBJ2-5; d_call: NA; clone_size: NA; v_call: TRBV10-3; cdr3_aa: CAISSGVGETQYF; cdr3_nt: TGTGCCATCAGTTCGGGTGTAGGAGAGACCCAGTACTTC
j_call: TRBJ2-3; d_call: NA; clone_size: NA; v_call: TRBV7-9; cdr3_aa: CASRRNRLGRTDTQYF; cdr3_nt: TGTGCCAGCAGACGAAACCGGCTGGGGAGGACAGATACGCAGTATTTT
j_call: TRBJ1-2; d_call: TRBD1; clone_size: NA; v_call: TRBV10-3; cdr3_aa: CAISVIGTEAYGYTF; cdr3_nt: TGTGCCATCAGTGTAATCGGGACAGAGGCCTATGGCTACACCTTC
j_call: TRBJ1-2; d_call: NA; clone_size: once; v_call: TRBV5-1; cdr3_aa: CASSLGTADGYTF; cdr3_nt: TGCGCCAGCAGCTTAGGGACGGCGGATGGCTACACCTTC
j_call: TRBJ1-2; d_call: NA; clone_size: NA; v_call: TRBV7-9; cdr3_aa: CASSTLVDYTF; cdr3_nt: TGTGCCAGCTCGACCCTGGTGGACTACACCTTC
j_call: TRBJ2-3; d_call: TRBD1; clone_size: NA; v_call: TRBV19; cdr3_aa: CASRDRGGTDTQYF; cdr3_nt: TGTGCCAGTAGGGACAGGGGGGGCACAGATACGCAGTATTTT
j_call: TRBJ1-4; d_call: TRBD1; clone_size: once; v_call: TRBV9; cdr3_aa: CASTYSREGGELFF; cdr3_nt: TGTGCCAGCACCTACTCCCGTGAAGGGGGCGAACTGTTTTTT